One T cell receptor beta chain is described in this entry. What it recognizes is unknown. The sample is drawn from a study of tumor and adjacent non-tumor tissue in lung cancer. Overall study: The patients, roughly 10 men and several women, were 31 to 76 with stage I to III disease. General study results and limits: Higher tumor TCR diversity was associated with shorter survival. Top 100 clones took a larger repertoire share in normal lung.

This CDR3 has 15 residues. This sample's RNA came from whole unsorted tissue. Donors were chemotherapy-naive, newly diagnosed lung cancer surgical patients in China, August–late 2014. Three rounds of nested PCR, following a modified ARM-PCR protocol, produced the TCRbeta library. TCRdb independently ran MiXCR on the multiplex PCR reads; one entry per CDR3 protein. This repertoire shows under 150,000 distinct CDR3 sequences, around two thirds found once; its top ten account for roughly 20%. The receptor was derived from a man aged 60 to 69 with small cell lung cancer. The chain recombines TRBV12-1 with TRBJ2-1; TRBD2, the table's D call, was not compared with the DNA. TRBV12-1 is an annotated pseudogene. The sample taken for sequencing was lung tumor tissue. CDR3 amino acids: CASRPGSSGDNELFF. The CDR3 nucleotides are TGTGCCAGCAGACCCGGGAGTAGCGGCGACAATGAGCTGTTCTTC.